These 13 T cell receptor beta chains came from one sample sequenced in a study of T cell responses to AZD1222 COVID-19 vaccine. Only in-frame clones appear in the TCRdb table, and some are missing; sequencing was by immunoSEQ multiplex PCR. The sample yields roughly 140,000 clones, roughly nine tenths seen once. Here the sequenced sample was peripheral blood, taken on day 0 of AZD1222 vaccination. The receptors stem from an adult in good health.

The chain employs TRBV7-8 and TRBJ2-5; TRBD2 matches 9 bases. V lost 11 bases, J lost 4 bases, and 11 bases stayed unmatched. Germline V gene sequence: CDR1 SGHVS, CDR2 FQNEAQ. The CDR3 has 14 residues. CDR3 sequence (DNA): TGTGCCGGTGGCCTAGCGGGAAGGTCAGAGACCCAGTACTTC. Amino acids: CAGGLAGRSETQYF.

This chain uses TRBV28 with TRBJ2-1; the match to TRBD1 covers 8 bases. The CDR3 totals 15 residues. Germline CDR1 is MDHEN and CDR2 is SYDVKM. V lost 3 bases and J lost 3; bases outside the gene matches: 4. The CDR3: CASSFRGRGYNEQFF. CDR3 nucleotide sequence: TGTGCCAGCAGTTTCAGGGGGCGCGGCTACAATGAGCAGTTCTTC.

The CDR3 is CASSLATNEQFF. In nucleotides, the CDR3 is TGTGCCAGCAGCTTGGCGACGAATGAGCAGTTCTTC. The J gene is TRBJ2-1, the V gene TRBV5-4; D gene unclear. V shed 0 bases and J shed 7 bases, with 5 bases lying between them. Germline V gene data show CDR1 as SGHNT and CDR2 as YYREEE (reference sequence). The CDR3 extends over 12 amino acids.

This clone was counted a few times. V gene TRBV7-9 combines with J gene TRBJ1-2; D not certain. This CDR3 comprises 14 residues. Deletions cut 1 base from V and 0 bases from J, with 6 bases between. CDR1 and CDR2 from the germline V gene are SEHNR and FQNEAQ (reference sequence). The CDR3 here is CASSLEVANYGYTF. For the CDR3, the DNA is TGTGCCAGCAGCTTAGAGGTAGCTAACTATGGCTACACCTTC.

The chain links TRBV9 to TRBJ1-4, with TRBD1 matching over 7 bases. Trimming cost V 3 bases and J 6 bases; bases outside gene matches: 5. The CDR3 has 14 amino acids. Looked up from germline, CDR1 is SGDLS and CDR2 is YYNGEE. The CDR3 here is CASSARQGDEKLFF. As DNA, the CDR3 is TGTGCCAGCAGCGCCCGACAGGGCGATGAAAAACTGTTTTTT.

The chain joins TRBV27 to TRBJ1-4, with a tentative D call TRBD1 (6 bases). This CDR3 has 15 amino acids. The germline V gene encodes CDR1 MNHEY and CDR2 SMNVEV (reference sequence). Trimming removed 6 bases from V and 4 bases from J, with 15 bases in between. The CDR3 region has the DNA TGTGCCAGCAGCACCACGGGGACATTTAATGAAAAACTGTTTTTT. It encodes CASSTTGTFNEKLFF.

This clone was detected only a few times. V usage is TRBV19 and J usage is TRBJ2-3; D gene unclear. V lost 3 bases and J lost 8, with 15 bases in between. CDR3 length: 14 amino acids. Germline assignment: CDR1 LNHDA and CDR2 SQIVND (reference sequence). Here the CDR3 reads CASSMDGESTTQYF. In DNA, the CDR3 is TGTGCCAGTAGTATGGACGGAGAATCCACTACGCAGTATTTT.

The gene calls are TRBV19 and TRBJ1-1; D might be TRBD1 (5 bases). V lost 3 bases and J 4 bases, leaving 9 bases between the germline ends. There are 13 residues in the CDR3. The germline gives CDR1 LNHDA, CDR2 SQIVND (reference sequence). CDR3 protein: CASSIGGVTEAFF. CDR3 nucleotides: TGTGCCAGTAGTATCGGAGGGGTCACTGAAGCTTTCTTT.

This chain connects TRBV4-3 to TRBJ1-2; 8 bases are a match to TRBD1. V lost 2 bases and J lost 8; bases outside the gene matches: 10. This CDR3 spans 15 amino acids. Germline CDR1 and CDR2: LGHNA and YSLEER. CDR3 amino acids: CASSQMSTGAGGYTF. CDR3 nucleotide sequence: TGCGCCAGCAGCCAAATGTCGACAGGGGCAGGCGGCTACACCTTC.

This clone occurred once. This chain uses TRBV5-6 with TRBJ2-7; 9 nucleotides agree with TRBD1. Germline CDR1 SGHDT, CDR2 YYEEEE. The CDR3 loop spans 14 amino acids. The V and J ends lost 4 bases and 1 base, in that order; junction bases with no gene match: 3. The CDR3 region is CASSAGTGSYEQYF. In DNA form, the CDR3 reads TGTGCCAGCAGCGCCGGGACAGGGTCCTACGAGCAGTACTTC.

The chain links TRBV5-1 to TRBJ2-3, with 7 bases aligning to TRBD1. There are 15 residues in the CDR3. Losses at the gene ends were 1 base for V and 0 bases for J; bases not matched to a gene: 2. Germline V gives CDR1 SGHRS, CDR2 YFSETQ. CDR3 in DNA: TGCGCCAGCAGCTTGACAGGGGTCAGCACAGATACGCAGTATTTT. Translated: CASSLTGVSTDTQYF.

This CDR3 reads CASSEYWQPTFGQYF. The CDR3 region has the DNA TGTGCCAGCAGTGAATATTGGCAGCCCACTTTTGGGCAGTACTTC. This chain links TRBV25-1 with TRBJ2-7; no reliable D call. The CDR3 has 15 residues. Germline V gene data show CDR1 as MGHDK and CDR2 as SYGVNS. V lost 0 bases, J lost 9 bases, and 18 bases lay in between.

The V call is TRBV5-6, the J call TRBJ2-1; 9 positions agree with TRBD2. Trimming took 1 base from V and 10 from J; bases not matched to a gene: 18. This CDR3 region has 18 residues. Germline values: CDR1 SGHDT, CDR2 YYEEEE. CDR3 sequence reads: CASSLRSRAVLAGHEQFF. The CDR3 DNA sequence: TGTGCCAGCAGCTTGAGGAGCAGGGCTGTGCTAGCGGGGCACGAGCAGTTCTTC. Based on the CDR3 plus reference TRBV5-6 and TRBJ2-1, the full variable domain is DAGVTQSPTHLIKTRGQQVTLRCSPKSGHDTVSWYQQALGQGPQFIFQYYEEEERQRGNFPDRFSGHQFPNYSSELNVNALLLGDSALYLCASSLRSRAVLAGHEQFFGPGTRLTVL.